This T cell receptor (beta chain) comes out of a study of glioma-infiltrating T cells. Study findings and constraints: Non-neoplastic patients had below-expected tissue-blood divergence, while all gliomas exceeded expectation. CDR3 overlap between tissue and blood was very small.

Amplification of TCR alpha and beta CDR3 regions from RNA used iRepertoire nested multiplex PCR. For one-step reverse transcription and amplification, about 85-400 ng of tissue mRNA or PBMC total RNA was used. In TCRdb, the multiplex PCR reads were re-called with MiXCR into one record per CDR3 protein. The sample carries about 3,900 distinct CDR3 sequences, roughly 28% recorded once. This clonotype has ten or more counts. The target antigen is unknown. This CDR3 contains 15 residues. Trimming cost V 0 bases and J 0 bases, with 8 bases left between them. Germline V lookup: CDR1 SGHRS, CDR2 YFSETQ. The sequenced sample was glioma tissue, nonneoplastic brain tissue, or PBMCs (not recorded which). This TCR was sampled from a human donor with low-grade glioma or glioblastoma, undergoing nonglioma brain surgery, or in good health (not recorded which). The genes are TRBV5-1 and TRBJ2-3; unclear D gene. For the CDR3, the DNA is TGCGCCAGCAGCTTGGGACATCTAAGCACAGATACGCAGTATTTT. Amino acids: CASSLGHLSTDTQYF.